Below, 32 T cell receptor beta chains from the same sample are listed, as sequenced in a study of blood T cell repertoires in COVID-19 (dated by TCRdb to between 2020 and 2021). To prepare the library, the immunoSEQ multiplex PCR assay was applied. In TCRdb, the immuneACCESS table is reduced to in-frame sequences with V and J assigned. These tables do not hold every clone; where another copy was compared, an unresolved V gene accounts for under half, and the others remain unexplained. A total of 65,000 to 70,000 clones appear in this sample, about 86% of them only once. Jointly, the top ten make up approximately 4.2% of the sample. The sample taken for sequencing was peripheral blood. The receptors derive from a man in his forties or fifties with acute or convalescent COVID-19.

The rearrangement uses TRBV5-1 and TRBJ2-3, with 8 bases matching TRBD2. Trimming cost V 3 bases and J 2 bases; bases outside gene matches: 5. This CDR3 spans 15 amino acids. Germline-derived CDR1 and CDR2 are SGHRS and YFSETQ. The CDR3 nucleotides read TGCGCCAGCAGCTCCGGGACTAGGGCCACAGATACGCAGTATTTT. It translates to CASSSGTRATDTQYF.

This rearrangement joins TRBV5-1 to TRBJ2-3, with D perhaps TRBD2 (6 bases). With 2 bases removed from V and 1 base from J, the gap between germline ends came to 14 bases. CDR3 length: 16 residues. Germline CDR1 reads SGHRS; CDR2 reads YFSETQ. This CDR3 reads CASSLSLSGGTDTQYF. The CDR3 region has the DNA TGCGCCAGCAGCTTATCGCTTAGCGGAGGCACAGATACGCAGTATTTT.

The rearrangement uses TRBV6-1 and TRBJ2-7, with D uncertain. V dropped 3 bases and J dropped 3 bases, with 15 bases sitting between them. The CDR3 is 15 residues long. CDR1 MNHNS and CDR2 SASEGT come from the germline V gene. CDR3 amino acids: CASSEPSPPNYEQYF. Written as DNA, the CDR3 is TGTGCCAGCAGTGAGCCAAGTCCACCTAACTACGAGCAGTACTTC.

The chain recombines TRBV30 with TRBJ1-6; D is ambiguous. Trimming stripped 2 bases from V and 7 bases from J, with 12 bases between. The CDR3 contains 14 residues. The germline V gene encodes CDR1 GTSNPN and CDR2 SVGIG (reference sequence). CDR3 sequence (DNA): TGTGCCTGGAGTTGGTTTGCGGGGAATTCACCCCTCCACTTT. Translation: CAWSWFAGNSPLHF.

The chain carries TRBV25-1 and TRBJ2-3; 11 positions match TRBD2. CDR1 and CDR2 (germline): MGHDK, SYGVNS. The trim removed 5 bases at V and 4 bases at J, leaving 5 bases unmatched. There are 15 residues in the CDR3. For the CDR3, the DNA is TGTGCCAGCAGTCTACTAGCGGGAGTAGCAGATACGCAGTATTTT. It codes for CASSLLAGVADTQYF.

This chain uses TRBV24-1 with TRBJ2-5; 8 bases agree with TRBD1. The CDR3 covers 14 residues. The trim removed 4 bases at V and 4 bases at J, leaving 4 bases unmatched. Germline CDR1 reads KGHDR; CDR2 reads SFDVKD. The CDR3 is CATSEDRERETQYF. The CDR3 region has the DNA TGTGCCACCAGTGAGGACAGGGAGCGAGAGACCCAGTACTTC.

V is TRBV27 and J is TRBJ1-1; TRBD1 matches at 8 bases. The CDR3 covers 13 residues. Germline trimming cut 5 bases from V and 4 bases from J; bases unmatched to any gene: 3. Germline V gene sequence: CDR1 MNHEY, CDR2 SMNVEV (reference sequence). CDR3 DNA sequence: TGTGCCAGCAGTATCGACAGGGGCACTGAAGCTTTCTTT. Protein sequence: CASSIDRGTEAFF.

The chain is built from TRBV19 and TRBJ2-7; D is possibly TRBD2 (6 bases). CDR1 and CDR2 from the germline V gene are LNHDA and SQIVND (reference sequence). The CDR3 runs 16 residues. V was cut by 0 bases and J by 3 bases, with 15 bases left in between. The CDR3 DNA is TGTGCCAGTAGTATAGATCGGGCGGGATTGGGCTACGAGCAGTACTTC. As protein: CASSIDRAGLGYEQYF.

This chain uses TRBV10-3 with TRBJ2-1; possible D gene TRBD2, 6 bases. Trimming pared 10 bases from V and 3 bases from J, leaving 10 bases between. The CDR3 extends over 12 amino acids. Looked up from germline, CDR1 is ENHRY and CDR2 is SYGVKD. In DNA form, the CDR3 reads TGTGCCACCTGGGGGGACTACAATGAGCAGTTCTTC. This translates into CATWGDYNEQFF.

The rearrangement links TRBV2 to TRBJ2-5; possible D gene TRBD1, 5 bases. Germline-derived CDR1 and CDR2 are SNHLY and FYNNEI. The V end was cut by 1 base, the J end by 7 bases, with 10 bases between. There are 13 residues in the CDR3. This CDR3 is CASSEEGARTQYF. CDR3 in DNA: TGTGCCAGCAGTGAAGAAGGGGCAAGGACCCAGTACTTC.

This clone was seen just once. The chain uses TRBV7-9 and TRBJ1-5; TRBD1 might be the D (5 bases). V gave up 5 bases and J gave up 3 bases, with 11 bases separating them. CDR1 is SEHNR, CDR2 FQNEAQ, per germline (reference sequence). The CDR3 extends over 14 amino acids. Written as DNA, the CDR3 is TGTGCCAGCAGCCGTGGACAAGACAATCAGCCCCAGCATTTT. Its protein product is CASSRGQDNQPQHF.

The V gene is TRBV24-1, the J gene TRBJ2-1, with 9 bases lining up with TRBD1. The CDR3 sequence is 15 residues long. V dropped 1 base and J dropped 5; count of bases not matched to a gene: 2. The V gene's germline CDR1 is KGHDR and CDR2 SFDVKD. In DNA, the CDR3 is TGTGCCACCAGTGATTTAGGGACAGGGAACAATGAGCAGTTCTTC. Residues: CATSDLGTGNNEQFF.

CDR3 amino acids: CASSWRWEAFNEKLFF. The DNA for the CDR3 is TGTGCCAGCAGCTGGAGGTGGGAGGCCTTTAATGAAAAACTGTTTTTT. V is TRBV11-2 and J is TRBJ1-4; no clear D gene. The V end lost 4 bases, the J end lost 4 bases, and 16 bases lay between the germline ends. CDR1 SGHAT and CDR2 FQNNGV come from the germline V gene. The CDR3 has 16 residues.

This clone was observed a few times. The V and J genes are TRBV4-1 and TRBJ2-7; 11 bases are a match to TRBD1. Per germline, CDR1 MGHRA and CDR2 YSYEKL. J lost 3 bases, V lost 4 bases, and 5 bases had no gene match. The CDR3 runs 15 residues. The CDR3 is CASSPSGQGVYEQYF. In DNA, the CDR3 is TGCGCCAGCAGCCCATCGGGACAGGGGGTCTACGAGCAGTACTTC.

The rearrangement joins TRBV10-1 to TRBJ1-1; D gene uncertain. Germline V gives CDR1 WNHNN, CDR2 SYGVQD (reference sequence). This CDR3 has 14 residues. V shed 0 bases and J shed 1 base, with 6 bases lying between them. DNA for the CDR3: TGCGCCAGCAGTGAGTCGAACGGGAACACTGAAGCTTTCTTT. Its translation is CASSESNGNTEAFF.

This CDR3 reads CASSLNLRAEAFF. The CDR3 nucleotides are TGTGCCAGCAGCTTAAACCTCCGCGCTGAAGCTTTCTTT. The V call is TRBV11-2, the J call TRBJ1-1; no clear D. The V and J ends lost 2 bases and 6 bases respectively, with 10 bases between them. CDR1 and CDR2 (germline): SGHAT, FQNNGV. The CDR3 runs to 13 residues.

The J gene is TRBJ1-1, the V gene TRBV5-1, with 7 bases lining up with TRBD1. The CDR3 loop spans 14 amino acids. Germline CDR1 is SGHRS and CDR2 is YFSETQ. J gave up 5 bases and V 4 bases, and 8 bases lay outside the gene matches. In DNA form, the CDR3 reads TGCGCCAGCAGCCTTGGGACAGCCTGGACTGAAGCTTTCTTT. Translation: CASSLGTAWTEAFF. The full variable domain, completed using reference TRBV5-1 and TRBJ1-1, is KAGVTQTPRYLIKTRGQQVTLSCSPISGHRSVSWYQQTPGQGLQFLFEYFSETQRNKGNFPGRFSGRQFSNSRSEMNVSTLELGDSALYLCASSLGTAWTEAFFGQGTRLTVV.

CDR3 loop: CASSLTSGGGELFF. The CDR3 nucleotides are TGTGCCAGCAGTTTGACTAGTGGCGGCGGGGAGCTGTTTTTT. The V call is TRBV28, the J call TRBJ2-2, with D perhaps TRBD2 (6 bases). CDR3 length: 14 amino acids. Germline loops: CDR1 MDHEN, CDR2 SYDVKM. With 3 bases removed from V and 7 bases from J, the gap between germline ends came to 12 bases. Full variable domain (outside the CDR3, taken from reference TRBV28 and TRBJ2-2): DVKVTQSSRYLVKRTGEKVFLECVQDMDHENMFWYRQDPGLGLRLIYFSYDVKMKEKGDIPEGYSVSREKKERFSLILESASTNQTSMYLCASSLTSGGGELFFGEGSRLTVL.

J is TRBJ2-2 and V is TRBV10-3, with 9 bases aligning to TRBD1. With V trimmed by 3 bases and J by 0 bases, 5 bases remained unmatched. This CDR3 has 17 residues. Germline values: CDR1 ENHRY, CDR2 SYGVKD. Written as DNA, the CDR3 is TGTGCCATCAGTGATAGGGGGACAGGGTCGAACACCGGGGAGCTGTTTTTT. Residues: CAISDRGTGSNTGELFF.

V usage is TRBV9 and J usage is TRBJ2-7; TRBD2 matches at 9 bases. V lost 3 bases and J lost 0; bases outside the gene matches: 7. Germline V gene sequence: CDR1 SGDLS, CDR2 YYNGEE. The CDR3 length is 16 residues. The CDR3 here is CASSGTGTSPSYEQYF. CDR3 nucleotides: TGTGCCAGCAGCGGTACCGGGACTAGCCCCTCCTACGAGCAGTACTTC.

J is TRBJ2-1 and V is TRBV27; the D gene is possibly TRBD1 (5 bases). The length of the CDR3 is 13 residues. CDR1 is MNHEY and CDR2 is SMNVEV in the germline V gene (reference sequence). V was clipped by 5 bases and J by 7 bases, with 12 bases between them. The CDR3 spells CASSRARGNEQFF. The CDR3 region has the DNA TGTGCCAGCAGTCGGGCAAGGGGAAATGAGCAGTTCTTC.

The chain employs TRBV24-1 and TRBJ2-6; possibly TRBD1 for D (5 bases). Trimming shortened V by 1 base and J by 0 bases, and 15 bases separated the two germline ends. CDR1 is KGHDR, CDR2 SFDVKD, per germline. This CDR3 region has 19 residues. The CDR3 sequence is CATSDFGQGARSGANVLTF. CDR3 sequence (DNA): TGTGCCACCAGTGATTTCGGCCAAGGGGCCCGCTCTGGGGCCAACGTCCTGACTTTC.

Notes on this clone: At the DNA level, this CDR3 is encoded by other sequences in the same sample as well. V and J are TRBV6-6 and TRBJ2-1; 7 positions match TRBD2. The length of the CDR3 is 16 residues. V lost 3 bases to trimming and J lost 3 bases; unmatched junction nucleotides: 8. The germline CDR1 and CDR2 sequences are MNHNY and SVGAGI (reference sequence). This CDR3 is CASSYKRDAYYNEQFF. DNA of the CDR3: TGTGCCAGCAGTTATAAGCGGGACGCTTACTACAATGAGCAGTTCTTC.

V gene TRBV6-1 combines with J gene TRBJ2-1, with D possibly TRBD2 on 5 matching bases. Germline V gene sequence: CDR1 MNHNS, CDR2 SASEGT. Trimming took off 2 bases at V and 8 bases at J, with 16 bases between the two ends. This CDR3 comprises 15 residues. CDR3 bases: TGTGCCAGCAGTGAACGAGCGGTCCAGGTTTATGAGCAGTTCTTC. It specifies CASSERAVQVYEQFF.

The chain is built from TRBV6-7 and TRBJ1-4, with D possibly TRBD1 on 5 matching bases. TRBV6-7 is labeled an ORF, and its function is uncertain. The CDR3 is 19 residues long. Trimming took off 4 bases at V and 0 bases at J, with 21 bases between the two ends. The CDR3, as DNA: TGTGCCAGCAGTTTATATTACCAGGGCCGGAATGCAACTAATGAAAAACTGTTTTTT. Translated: CASSLYYQGRNATNEKLFF.

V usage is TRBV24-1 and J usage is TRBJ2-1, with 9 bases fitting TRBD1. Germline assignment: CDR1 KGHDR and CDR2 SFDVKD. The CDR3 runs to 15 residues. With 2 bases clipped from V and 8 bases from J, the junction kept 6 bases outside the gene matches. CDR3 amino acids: CATSDSGQGIDEQFF. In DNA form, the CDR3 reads TGTGCCACCAGTGATTCGGGACAGGGAATCGATGAGCAGTTCTTC.

The CDR3 here is CASSHRGNSFVEQYF. The CDR3 DNA reads TGTGCCAGCAGCCACAGGGGGAACTCCTTTGTCGAGCAGTACTTC. The V and J genes are TRBV14 and TRBJ2-7; 7 bases line up with TRBD1. The CDR3 has 15 amino acids. Germline V gives CDR1 SGHDN, CDR2 FVKESK. J gave up 6 bases and V 3 bases, and 11 bases lay outside the gene matches.

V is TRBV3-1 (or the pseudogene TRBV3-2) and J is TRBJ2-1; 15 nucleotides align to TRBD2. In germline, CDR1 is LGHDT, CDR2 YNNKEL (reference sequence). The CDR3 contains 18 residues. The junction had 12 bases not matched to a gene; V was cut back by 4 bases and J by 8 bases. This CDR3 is CASSLAYRTSGGADEQFF. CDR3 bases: TGTGCCAGCAGCCTTGCCTATCGGACTAGCGGGGGGGCTGATGAGCAGTTCTTC.

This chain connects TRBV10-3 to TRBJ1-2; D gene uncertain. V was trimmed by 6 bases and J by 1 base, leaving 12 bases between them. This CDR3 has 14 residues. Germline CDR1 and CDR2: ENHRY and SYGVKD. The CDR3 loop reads CAIRAADRNYGYTF. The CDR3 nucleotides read TGTGCCATCAGGGCGGCAGACCGTAACTATGGCTACACCTTC.

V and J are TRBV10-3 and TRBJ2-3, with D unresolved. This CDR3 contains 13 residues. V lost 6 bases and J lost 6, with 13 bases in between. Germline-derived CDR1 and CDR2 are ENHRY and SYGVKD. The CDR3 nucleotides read TGTGCCATCAGCGCCGGTCTCGCTGATACGCAGTATTTT. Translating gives CAISAGLADTQYF.

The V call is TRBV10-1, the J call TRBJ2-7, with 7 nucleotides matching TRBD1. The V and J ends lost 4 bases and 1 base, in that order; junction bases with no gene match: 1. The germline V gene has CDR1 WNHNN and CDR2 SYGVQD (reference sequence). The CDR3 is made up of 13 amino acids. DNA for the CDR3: TGCGCCAGCAGTGGACAGGGATCCTACGAGCAGTACTTC. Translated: CASSGQGSYEQYF.

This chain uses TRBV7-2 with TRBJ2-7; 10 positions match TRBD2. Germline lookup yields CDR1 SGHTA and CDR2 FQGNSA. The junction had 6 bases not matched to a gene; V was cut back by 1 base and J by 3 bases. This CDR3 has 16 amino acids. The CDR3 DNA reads TGTGCCAGCAGCTTAGAGGGTGCTAGCGGGAGCTACGAGCAGTACTTC. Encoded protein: CASSLEGASGSYEQYF.